The 4 T cell receptor beta chains below come from one sample, sequenced in a study of cytomegalovirus exposure and HLA in healthy donors. PCR involved 60 Vbeta and 13 Jbeta primers. Data came from immunoSEQ multiplex PCR; TCRdb stores just in-frame clones and leaves some out. The sample lists under 200,000 clones; about three quarters were seen once. Sequencing was carried out using PBMCs. These receptors originate from a female donor in good health and CMV-seronegative.

The chain combines TRBV28 with TRBJ2-3; TRBD2 might be the D (5 bases). CDR3 size: 15 residues. V was cut by 3 bases and J by 3 bases, with 13 bases left in between. Germline V CDR1 and CDR2: MDHEN, SYDVKM. The CDR3: CASSLTGKRTDTQYF. In DNA, the CDR3 is TGTGCCAGCAGTTTGACCGGGAAGAGGACAGATACGCAGTATTTT.

The rearrangement uses TRBV19 and TRBJ2-1, with 14 bases identical to TRBD2. This CDR3 has 13 amino acids. V dropped 10 bases and J dropped 6; count of bases not matched to a gene: 2. Per the germline V gene, CDR1 is LNHDA and CDR2 is SQIVND (reference sequence). The CDR3 DNA is TGTGCCACGACTAGCGGGAGGGTCAATGAGCAGTTCTTC. Amino acid sequence: CATTSGRVNEQFF.

The V call is TRBV7-2, the J call TRBJ2-5; D remains ambiguous. The length of the CDR3 is 13 residues. Trimming left V 3 bases short and J 4 bases short, with 9 bases between. Looked up from germline, CDR1 is SGHTA and CDR2 is FQGNSA. The DNA of the CDR3 is TGTGCCAGCAGCTTCGCGCAGGCAGAGACCCAGTACTTC. It encodes CASSFAQAETQYF.

The chain uses TRBV7-9 and TRBJ2-7; 8 positions match TRBD2. CDR3 length: 16 amino acids. The V gene end was trimmed by 5 bases and the J gene end by 0 bases; junction bases not matched to a gene: 9. Per the germline V gene, CDR1 is SEHNR and CDR2 is FQNEAQ (reference sequence). CDR3 sequence (DNA): TGTGCCAGCAGCCCCCGACCCAGCGGGAGCTCCTACGAGCAGTACTTC. Its translation: CASSPRPSGSSYEQYF.